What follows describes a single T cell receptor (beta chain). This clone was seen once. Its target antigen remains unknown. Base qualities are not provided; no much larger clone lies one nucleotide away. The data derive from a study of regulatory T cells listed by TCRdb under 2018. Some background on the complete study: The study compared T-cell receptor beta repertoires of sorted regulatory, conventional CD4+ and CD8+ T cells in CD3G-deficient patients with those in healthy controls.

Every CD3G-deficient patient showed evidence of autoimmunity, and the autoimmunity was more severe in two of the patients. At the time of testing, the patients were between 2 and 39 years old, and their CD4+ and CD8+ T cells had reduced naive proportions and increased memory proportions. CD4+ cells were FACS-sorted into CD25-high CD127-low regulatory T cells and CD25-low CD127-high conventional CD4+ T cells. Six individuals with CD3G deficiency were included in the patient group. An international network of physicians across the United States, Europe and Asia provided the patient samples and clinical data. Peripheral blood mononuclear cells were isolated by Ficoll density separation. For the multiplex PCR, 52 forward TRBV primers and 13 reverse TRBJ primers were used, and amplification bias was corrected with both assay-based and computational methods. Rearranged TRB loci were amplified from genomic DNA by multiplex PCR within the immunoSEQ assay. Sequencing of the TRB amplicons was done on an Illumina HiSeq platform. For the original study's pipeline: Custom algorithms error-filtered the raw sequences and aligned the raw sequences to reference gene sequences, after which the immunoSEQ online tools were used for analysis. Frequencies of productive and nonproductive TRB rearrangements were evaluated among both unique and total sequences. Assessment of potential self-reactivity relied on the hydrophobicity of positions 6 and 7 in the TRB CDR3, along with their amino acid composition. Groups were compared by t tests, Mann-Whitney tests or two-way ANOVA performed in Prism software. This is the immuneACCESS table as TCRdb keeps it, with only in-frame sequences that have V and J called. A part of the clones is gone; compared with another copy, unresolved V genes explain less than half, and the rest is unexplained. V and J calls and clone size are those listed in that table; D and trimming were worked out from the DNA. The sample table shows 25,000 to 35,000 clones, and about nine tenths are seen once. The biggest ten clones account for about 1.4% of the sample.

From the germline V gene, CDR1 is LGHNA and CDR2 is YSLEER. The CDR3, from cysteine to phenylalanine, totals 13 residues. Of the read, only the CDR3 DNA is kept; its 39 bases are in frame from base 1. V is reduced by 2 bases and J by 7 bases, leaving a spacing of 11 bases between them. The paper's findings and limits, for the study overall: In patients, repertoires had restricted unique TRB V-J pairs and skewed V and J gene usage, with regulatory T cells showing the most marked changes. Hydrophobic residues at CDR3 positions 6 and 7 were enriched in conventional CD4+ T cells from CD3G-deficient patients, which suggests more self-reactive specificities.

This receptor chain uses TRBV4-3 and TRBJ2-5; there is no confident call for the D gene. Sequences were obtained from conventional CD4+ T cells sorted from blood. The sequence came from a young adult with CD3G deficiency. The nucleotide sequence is TGCGCCAGCAGCCAACGGGCCCCTGGGACCCAGTACTTC. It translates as CASSQRAPGTQYF.